This TCR beta chain was observed in a study of blood T cell repertoires in COVID-19. Libraries were prepared by immunoSEQ multiplex PCR; TCRdb keeps only in-frame clonotypes and omits some of them. The sample records 80,000 to 100,000 clones, around 85% being singletons. The germline CDR1 and CDR2 sequences are LGHDT and YNNKEL (reference sequence). Losses at the gene ends were 4 bases for V and 2 bases for J; bases not matched to a gene: 20. This CDR3 spans 20 amino acids. The receptor was derived from a man in his fifties or sixties with acute or convalescent COVID-19. Sequencing was carried out using peripheral blood. The chain uses TRBV3-1 (or the pseudogene TRBV3-2) and TRBJ2-5; 9 bases line up with TRBD2. CDR3 DNA sequence: TGTGCCAGCAGCCCGTCCGTCGCGGGAGGGCTAATCGGCCGGCAAGAGACCCAGTACTTC. This encodes CASSPSVAGGLIGRQETQYF.